A selection of T cell receptor beta chains follows, all from one sample in a study of identical twins. TCRdb re-called the 5' RACE reads with MiXCR, one entry per CDR3 protein. The table has approximately 890,000 distinct CDR3 sequences, roughly 12% seen once. The data were also submitted as part of a second study, on yellow fever vaccine responses in identical twins.

The sample taken for sequencing was PBMCs. The receptor source for this set is a woman aged 18-29 years in good health. The CDR3 runs from the conserved cysteine through the conserved F or W. D genes are given only for firm matches. Expanded clones get a size class; other rows say once, few or many, or leave the size out.

.	TRBV4-1	.	TRBJ1-4	TGCGCCAGCAGCCAAGAGCCAGCTGAAAAACTGTTTTTT	CASSQEPAEKLFF
.	TRBV24-1	.	TRBJ2-1	TGTGCCACCAGTGATTTGCCGGGGTTCGGCAATGAGCAGTTCTTC	CATSDLPGFGNEQFF
TRBD2	TRBV6-1	few	TRBJ2-7	TGTGCCAGCGGGCTTCCGGGACTAGTAGGAGAGCAGTACTTC	CASGLPGLVGEQYF
TRBD1	TRBV6-5	few	TRBJ1-1	TGTGCCAGCATTTACATCAGGGGGATTGGGACTGAAGCTTTCTTT	CASIYIRGIGTEAFF
TRBD2	TRBV28	few	TRBJ2-3	TGTGCCAGCAGTTTAGTCCGTAGCGGGACTAGCACAGATACGCAGTATTTT	CASSLVRSGTSTDTQYF
.	TRBV12-3/TRBV12-4	many	TRBJ2-7	TGTGCCAGCAGCCGAGGAGGGCTCCTTACCTACGAGCAGTACTTC	CASSRGGLLTYEQYF
.	TRBV24-1	few	TRBJ1-5	TGTGCCACCAGTGATTCCTTCAGGGGTAACCAGCATTTT	CATSDSFRGNQHF
TRBD1	TRBV6-5	.	TRBJ1-6	TGTGCCAGCAGTTACGGGACAGGTTTAGGCTCACCCCTCCACTTT	CASSYGTGLGSPLHF
TRBD1	TRBV20-1	.	TRBJ2-2	TGCAGTGCTAGTTCCGGGACAGGGGTAACCGGGGAGCTGTTTTTT	CSASSGTGVTGELFF
.	TRBV24-1	few	TRBJ2-1	TGTGCCACCAGTGACCCGCCAGGGTTCCACGAGCAGTTCTTC	CATSDPPGFHEQFF
.	TRBV29-1	.	TRBJ2-1	TGCAGCGTGTTGGTGGACAGAAACAATGAGCAGTTCTTC	CSVLVDRNNEQFF